A selection of T cell receptor beta chains follows, all from one sample in a study of a mutant IDH1 vaccine in newly diagnosed glioma. TCRdb keeps only in-frame clones here, not all; method: immunoSEQ multiplex PCR. The sample lists some 60,000 clones; about 90% were seen once. Antigen specificity for these receptors is unknown. The sequences come from PBMCs, collected from a glioma patient whose treatment included an IDH1 peptide vaccine. The origin of the receptors is a woman between 40 and 55 years old with glioma. Each CDR3 is given with its conserved first and last residue. The order of the fields is J gene, CDR3 length, D gene, clone size, V gene, CDR3 protein, CDR3 DNA. D genes are given only for firm matches. A row's size may be missing; if present it is once, few, many or a size class.

J: TRBJ2-5; length: 15; D: TRBD2; size: NA; V: TRBV5-1; CDR3: CASSFLSGGRETQYF; DNA: TGCGCCAGCAGCTTTCTTAGCGGGGGACGGGAGACCCAGTACTTC
J: TRBJ2-7; length: 14; D: TRBD2; size: NA; V: TRBV6-1; CDR3: CASSPRGSSYEQYF; DNA: TGTGCCAGCAGTCCGCGGGGGAGCTCCTACGAGCAGTACTTC
J: TRBJ1-1; length: 13; D: NA; size: few; V: TRBV18; CDR3: CASSATENTEAFF; DNA: TGTGCCAGCTCAGCGACTGAGAACACTGAAGCTTTCTTT
J: TRBJ2-5; length: 14; D: TRBD2; size: NA; V: TRBV4-1; CDR3: CASSQPSGQETQYF; DNA: TGCGCCAGCAGCCAACCTAGCGGCCAAGAGACCCAGTACTTC
J: TRBJ1-6; length: 16; D: NA; size: NA; V: TRBV7-9; CDR3: CASSADRLRGDSPLHF; DNA: TGTGCCAGCAGCGCTGACAGACTGAGAGGGGATTCACCCCTCCACTTT
J: TRBJ1-3; length: 13; D: TRBD1; size: once; V: TRBV2; CDR3: CASRPGGINTIYF; DNA: TGTGCCAGCAGGCCAGGGGGAATAAACACCATATATTTT
J: TRBJ2-3; length: 15; D: TRBD2; size: NA; V: TRBV28; CDR3: CASSSLAGHTDTQYF; DNA: TGTGCCAGCAGTTCACTAGCGGGTCACACAGATACGCAGTATTTT
J: TRBJ1-1; length: 13; D: NA; size: NA; V: TRBV19; CDR3: CASSLSGVTEAFF; DNA: TGTGCCAGTAGCCTTTCAGGGGTTACTGAAGCTTTCTTT
J: TRBJ1-1; length: 14; D: NA; size: NA; V: TRBV2; CDR3: CASRGEGGGTEAFF; DNA: TGTGCCAGCAGGGGAGAGGGTGGGGGCACTGAAGCTTTCTTT
J: TRBJ2-3; length: 12; D: NA; size: once; V: TRBV5-1; CDR3: CASSLGQETQYF; DNA: TGCGCCAGCAGCTTGGGGCAGGAAACGCAGTATTTT
J: TRBJ2-3; length: 18; D: TRBD2; size: NA; V: TRBV25-1; CDR3: CASSLGTSGRVGTDTQYF; DNA: TGTGCCAGCAGCCTAGGTACTAGCGGGAGGGTTGGCACAGATACGCAGTATTTT
J: TRBJ1-5; length: 13; D: NA; size: NA; V: TRBV6-5; CDR3: CASSYGPRQPQHF; DNA: TGTGCCAGCAGTTACGGACCCCGTCAGCCCCAGCATTTT
J: TRBJ2-5; length: 17; D: TRBD2; size: NA; V: TRBV6-4; CDR3: CASRPPPSGRDQETQYF; DNA: TGTGCCAGCCGGCCTCCCCCTAGCGGGAGGGACCAAGAGACCCAGTACTTC
J: TRBJ2-5; length: 12; D: NA; size: NA; V: TRBV7-2; CDR3: CASSSNWETQYF; DNA: TGTGCCAGCAGCTCTAACTGGGAGACCCAGTACTTC
J: TRBJ1-2; length: 12; D: NA; size: NA; V: TRBV2; CDR3: CASSYSIYGYTF; DNA: TGTGCCAGCAGTTACAGTATCTATGGCTACACCTTC
J: TRBJ1-4; length: 14; D: NA; size: once; V: TRBV6-5; CDR3: CASSYRVRNEKLFF; DNA: TGTGCCAGCAGTTACCGGGTTCGTAATGAAAAACTGTTTTTT
J: TRBJ2-1; length: 14; D: TRBD2; size: NA; V: TRBV6-5; CDR3: CASSSGGSYNEQFF; DNA: TGTGCCAGCAGTTCTGGCGGGAGCTACAATGAGCAGTTCTTC
J: TRBJ1-3; length: 16; D: NA; size: NA; V: TRBV18; CDR3: CASSASGQGTGNTIYF; DNA: TGTGCCAGCTCAGCTTCTGGGCAGGGTACTGGAAACACCATATATTTT
J: TRBJ2-5; length: 14; D: NA; size: NA; V: TRBV28; CDR3: CASSLPQVQETQYF; DNA: TGTGCCAGCAGCTTACCTCAGGTCCAAGAGACCCAGTACTTC
J: TRBJ1-1; length: 16; D: NA; size: NA; V: TRBV7-9; CDR3: CASSLTYPRPNTEAFF; DNA: TGTGCCAGCAGCTTAACCTATCCAAGACCCAACACTGAAGCTTTCTTT
J: TRBJ2-3; length: 15; D: TRBD2; size: NA; V: TRBV18; CDR3: CASSLTSGDTDTQYF; DNA: TGTGCCAGCTCACTGACTAGCGGGGACACAGATACGCAGTATTTT
J: TRBJ1-1; length: 15; D: TRBD1; size: NA; V: TRBV4-1; CDR3: CASSDQDRGGTEAFF; DNA: TGCGCCAGCAGCGATCAAGACAGGGGTGGCACTGAAGCTTTCTTT
J: TRBJ2-1; length: 15; D: NA; size: NA; V: TRBV5-1; CDR3: CASSLARASDNEQFF; DNA: TGCGCCAGCAGCTTGGCTCGGGCTAGCGACAATGAGCAGTTCTTC
J: TRBJ2-3; length: 17; D: TRBD2; size: few; V: TRBV28; CDR3: CASSLGMAAGEGDTQYF; DNA: TGTGCCAGCAGTCTTGGTATGGCAGCGGGAGAGGGGGATACGCAGTATTTT
J: TRBJ1-4; length: 14; D: NA; size: NA; V: TRBV2; CDR3: CASSEGRVVEKLFF; DNA: TGTGCCAGCAGTGAAGGCAGGGTGGTCGAAAAACTGTTTTTT
J: TRBJ2-7; length: 13; D: NA; size: NA; V: TRBV28; CDR3: CASSLTGPYEQYF; DNA: TGTGCCAGCAGTTTAACGGGGCCCTACGAGCAGTACTTC